This entry lists 10 T cell receptor beta chains sequenced from one sample in a study of OX40 agonist ivuxolimab in advanced cancers. TCRdb's table, derived via immunoSEQ multiplex PCR, lists solely in-frame clones and lacks some. The top ten clones hold under 25% of a sample with about 37,000 clones, roughly 80% of them seen once. This specimen consisted of CD4+ or CD8+ T cells sorted from blood, obtained in a trial of the OX40 agonist ivuxolimab. These TCRs come from an adult with an advanced solid tumor such as melanoma, head and neck, liver or kidney cancer.

CDR3 amino acids: CASSRSSGGAGDTQYF. The CDR3 region has the DNA TGTGCCAGCAGCCGATCTAGCGGGGGGGCGGGAGATACGCAGTATTTT. The chain combines TRBV4-2 with TRBJ2-3; 12 nucleotides line up with TRBD2. This CDR3 is built from 16 residues. Germline V gives CDR1 LGHNA, CDR2 YNFKEQ. Trimming at V came to 4 bases and at J to 5 bases, leaving 7 bases not matched to a gene.

DNA for the CDR3: TGTGCCAGCAAAGTTGGGGGAATGAGGACAGATACGCAGTATTTT. Translation gives CASKVGGMRTDTQYF. The rearrangement links TRBV28 to TRBJ2-3, with D perhaps TRBD1 or TRBD2 (5 bases each). Trimming took off 7 bases at V and 3 bases at J, with 17 bases between the two ends. The CDR3 is 15 residues long. The germline gives CDR1 MDHEN, CDR2 SYDVKM. Combining the CDR3 with reference TRBV28 and TRBJ2-3 gives the whole variable domain DVKVTQSSRYLVKRTGEKVFLECVQDMDHENMFWYRQDPGLGLRLIYFSYDVKMKEKGDIPEGYSVSREKKERFSLILESASTNQTSMYLCASKVGGMRTDTQYFGPGTRLTVL.

This clone was counted a single time. V is TRBV18 and J is TRBJ2-1; weak D call: TRBD2 (6 bases). Germline CDR1 and CDR2: KGHSH and LQKENI. The V and J ends lost 1 base and 15 bases respectively, with 16 bases between them. The CDR3 has 13 residues. CDR3 in amino acids: CASSPQGTSGGFF. DNA for the CDR3: TGTGCCAGCTCACCACAGGGGACTTCCGGGGGGTTCTTC.

The chain is built from TRBV5-1 and TRBJ1-2; 7 nucleotides agree with TRBD1. The CDR3 has 14 residues. V dropped 4 bases and J dropped 4; count of bases not matched to a gene: 7. Germline lookup yields CDR1 SGHRS and CDR2 YFSETQ. The CDR3 DNA sequence: TGCGCCAGCAGCCAGGGACAGAGCGTCTATGGCTACACCTTC. Translating it yields CASSQGQSVYGYTF.

This chain joins TRBV7-2 and TRBJ1-2; 12 bases align to TRBD1. CDR1 SGHTA and CDR2 FQGNSA come from the germline V gene. CDR3 length: 18 amino acids. V was clipped by 5 bases and J by 3 bases; unmatched bases: 13. The CDR3 nucleotides are TGTGCCAGCAGCCCCGGAATGGGACAGGGGGCAGAACACTATGGCTACACCTTC. This gives the protein CASSPGMGQGAEHYGYTF.

This chain uses TRBV7-2 with TRBJ2-1; D unresolved. This CDR3 contains 15 residues. Trimming cost V 10 bases and J 8 bases, with 24 bases left between them. Per germline, CDR1 SGHTA and CDR2 FQGNSA. The CDR3 here is CATKILGNPGDEQFF. The CDR3, as DNA: TGTGCCACCAAAATCCTAGGAAACCCTGGGGATGAGCAGTTCTTC.

The chain combines TRBV7-9 with TRBJ1-1; TRBD1 is a possible D gene (6 bases). V was clipped by 5 bases and J by 0 bases, with 13 bases between them. The CDR3 spans 15 residues. The germline gives CDR1 SEHNR, CDR2 FQNEAQ (reference sequence). CDR3 sequence reads: CASSPPGTMNTEAFF. Written as DNA, the CDR3 is TGTGCCAGCAGCCCCCCCGGGACAATGAACACTGAAGCTTTCTTT.

V is TRBV7-8 and J is TRBJ2-1; D uncertain. V was shortened by 4 bases and J by 7 bases, with 8 bases between the two germline ends. The CDR3 totals 12 residues. Germline V gene sequence: CDR1 SGHVS, CDR2 FQNEAQ. The CDR3 loop is CASSSAMNEQFF. The CDR3 DNA sequence: TGTGCCAGCAGCTCAGCTATGAATGAGCAGTTCTTC. The full variable domain, in which reference TRBV7-8 and TRBJ2-1 provide the parts outside the CDR3, is GAGVSQSPRYKVAKRGQDVALRCDPISGHVSLFWYQQALGQGPEFLTYFQNEAQLDKSGLPSDRFFAERPEGSVSTLKIQRTQQEDSAVYLCASSSAMNEQFFGPGTRLTVL.

The chain joins TRBV6-5 to TRBJ1-1; no clear D gene. This CDR3 has 12 residues. Germline V CDR1 and CDR2: MNHEY, SVGAGI. The V end was cut by 8 bases, the J end by 4 bases, with 11 bases between. The CDR3 region has the DNA TGTGCCAGCGCCTTCGGTAGCACTGAAGCTTTCTTT. The encoded protein is CASAFGSTEAFF.

The gene calls are TRBV5-1 and TRBJ1-1, with no clear D. CDR3 length: 15 residues. Germline CDR1 is SGHRS and CDR2 is YFSETQ. The germline V and J ends were trimmed by 3 bases and 1 base, with 13 bases remaining between them. This chain's CDR3 is CASSSTGRGNTEAFF. CDR3 nucleotides: TGCGCCAGCAGCTCCACCGGACGAGGGAACACTGAAGCTTTCTTT.